This T cell receptor beta chain originates from a study of OX40 agonist ivuxolimab in advanced cancers. Study information: The patients got ivuxolimab, which is an agonistic anti-OX40 (CD134) antibody. Eligibility admitted prior anti-PD-1, anti-PD-L1 or anti-CTLA-4 therapy; roughly 39% had some.

V lost 2 bases and J lost 3, with 13 bases in between. The germline V gene has CDR1 KGHSH and CDR2 LQKENI. The CDR3 has 15 amino acids. Repertoires were generated with immunoSEQ multiplex PCR, while TCRdb's copy carries only in-frame clones and drops some. The table includes about 120,000 clones, 80% to 95% detected once. The sequence came from an adult with an advanced solid tumor such as melanoma, head and neck, liver or kidney cancer. V usage is TRBV18 and J usage is TRBJ2-5; D might be TRBD2 (5 bases). Sequencing used CD4+ or CD8+ T cells sorted from blood, obtained in a trial of the OX40 agonist ivuxolimab. CDR3: CASSPLVTRKETQYF. The CDR3, as DNA: TGTGCCAGCTCACCATTAGTAACTAGAAAAGAGACCCAGTACTTC. The whole variable domain, remainder taken from reference TRBV18 and TRBJ2-5, is NAGVMQNPRHLVRRRGQEARLRCSPMKGHSHVYWYRQLPEEGLKFMVYLQKENIIDESGMPKERFSAEFPKEGPSILRIQQVVRGDSAAYFCASSPLVTRKETQYFGPGTRLLVL.